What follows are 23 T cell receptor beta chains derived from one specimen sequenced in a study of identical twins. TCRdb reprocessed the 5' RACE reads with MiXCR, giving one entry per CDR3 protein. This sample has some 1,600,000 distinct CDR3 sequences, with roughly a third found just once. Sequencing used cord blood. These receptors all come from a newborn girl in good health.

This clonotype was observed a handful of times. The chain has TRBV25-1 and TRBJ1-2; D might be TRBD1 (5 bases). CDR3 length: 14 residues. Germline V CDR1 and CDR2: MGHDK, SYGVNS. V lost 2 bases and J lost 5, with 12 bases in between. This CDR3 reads CASSEVGRSYGYTF. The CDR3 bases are TGTGCCAGCAGTGAAGTGGGACGGTCTTATGGCTACACCTTC.

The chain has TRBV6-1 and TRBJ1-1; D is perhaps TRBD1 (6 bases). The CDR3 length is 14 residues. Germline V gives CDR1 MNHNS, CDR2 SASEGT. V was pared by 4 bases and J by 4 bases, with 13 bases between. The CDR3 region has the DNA TGTGCCAGCAGTGCAGGACAGAGGGGCACTGAAGCTTTCTTT. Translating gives CASSAGQRGTEAFF.

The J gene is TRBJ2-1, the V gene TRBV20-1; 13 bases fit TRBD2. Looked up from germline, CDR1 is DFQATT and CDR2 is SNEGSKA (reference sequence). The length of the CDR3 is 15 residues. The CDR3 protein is CSRTSGSSSYNEQFF. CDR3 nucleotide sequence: TGCAGCAGGACTAGCGGGAGTTCGAGCTACAATGAGCAGTTCTTC.

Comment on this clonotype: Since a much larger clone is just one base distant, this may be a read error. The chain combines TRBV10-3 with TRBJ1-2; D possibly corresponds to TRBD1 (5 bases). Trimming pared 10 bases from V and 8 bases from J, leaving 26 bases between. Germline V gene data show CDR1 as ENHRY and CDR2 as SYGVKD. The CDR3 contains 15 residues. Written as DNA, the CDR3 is TGTGCCAGCAGCCCCCAGGGACGGAGTATTGACGGCTACACCTTC. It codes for CASSPQGRSIDGYTF.

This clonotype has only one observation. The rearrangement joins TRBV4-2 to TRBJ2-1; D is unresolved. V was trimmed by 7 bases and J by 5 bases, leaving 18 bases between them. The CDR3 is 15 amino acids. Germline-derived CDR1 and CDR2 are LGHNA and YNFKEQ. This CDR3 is CASTSLFRSNNEQFF. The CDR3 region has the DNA TGTGCCAGCACCTCACTCTTTAGGTCCAACAATGAGCAGTTCTTC.

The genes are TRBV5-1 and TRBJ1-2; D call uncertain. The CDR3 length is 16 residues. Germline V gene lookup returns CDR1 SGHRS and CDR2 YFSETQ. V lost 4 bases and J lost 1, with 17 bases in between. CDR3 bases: TGCGCCAGCAGCATAACCAGGACCGTCGGTAACTATGGCTACACCTTC. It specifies CASSITRTVGNYGYTF.

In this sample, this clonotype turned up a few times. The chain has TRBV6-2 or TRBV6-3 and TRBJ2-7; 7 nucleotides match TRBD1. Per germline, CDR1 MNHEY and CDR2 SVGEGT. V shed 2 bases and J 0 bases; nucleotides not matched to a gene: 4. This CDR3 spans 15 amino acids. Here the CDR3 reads CASSYPTGSSYEQYF. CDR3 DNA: TGTGCCAGCAGTTACCCGACAGGGAGCTCCTACGAGCAGTACTTC.

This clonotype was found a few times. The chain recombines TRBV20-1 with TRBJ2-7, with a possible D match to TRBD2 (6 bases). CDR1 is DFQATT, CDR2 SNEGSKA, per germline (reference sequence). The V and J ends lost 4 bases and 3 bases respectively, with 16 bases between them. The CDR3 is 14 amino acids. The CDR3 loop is CSAISLVTSYEQYF. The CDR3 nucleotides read TGCAGTGCTATCTCACTTGTGACTAGCTACGAGCAGTACTTC.

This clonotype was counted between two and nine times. The CDR3 DNA sequence: TGTGCCAGCAGCTTAGAGTTCAATTCACCCCTCCACTTT. Amino acids: CASSLEFNSPLHF. V and J are TRBV7-2 and TRBJ1-6; D unresolved. The V end was cut by 1 base, the J end by 7 bases, with 5 bases between. Germline V gives CDR1 SGHTA, CDR2 FQGNSA. The CDR3 has 13 residues.

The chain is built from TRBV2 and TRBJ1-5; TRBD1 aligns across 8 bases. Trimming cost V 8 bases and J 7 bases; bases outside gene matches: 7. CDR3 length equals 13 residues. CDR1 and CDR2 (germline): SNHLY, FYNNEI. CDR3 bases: TGTGCCAGCGGATGGGACAGGTACCAGCCCCAGCATTTT. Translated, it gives CASGWDRYQPQHF. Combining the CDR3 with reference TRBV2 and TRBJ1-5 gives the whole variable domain EPEVTQTPSHQVTQMGQEVILRCVPISNHLYFYWYRQILGQKVEFLVSFYNNEISEKSEIFDDQFSVERPDGSNFTLKIRSTKLEDSAMYFCASGWDRYQPQHFGDGTRLSIL.

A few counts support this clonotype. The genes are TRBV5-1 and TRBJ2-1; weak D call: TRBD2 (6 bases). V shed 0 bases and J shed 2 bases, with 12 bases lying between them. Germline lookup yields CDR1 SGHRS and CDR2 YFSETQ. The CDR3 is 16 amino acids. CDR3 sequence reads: CASSLEPGLAYNEQFF. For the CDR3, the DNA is TGCGCCAGCAGCTTGGAGCCGGGACTGGCCTACAATGAGCAGTTCTTC.

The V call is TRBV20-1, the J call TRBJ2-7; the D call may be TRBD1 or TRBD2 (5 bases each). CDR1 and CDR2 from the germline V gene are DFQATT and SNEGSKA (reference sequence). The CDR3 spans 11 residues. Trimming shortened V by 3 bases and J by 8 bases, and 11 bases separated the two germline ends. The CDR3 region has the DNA TGCAGTGCTAGGGGGACGGACAAGCAGTACTTC. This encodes CSARGTDKQYF.

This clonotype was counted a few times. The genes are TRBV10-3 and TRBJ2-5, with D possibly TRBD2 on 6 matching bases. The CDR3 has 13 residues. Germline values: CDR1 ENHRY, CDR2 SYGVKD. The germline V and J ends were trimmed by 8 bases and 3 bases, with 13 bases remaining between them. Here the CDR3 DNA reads TGTGCCATCGGCCTAGCGTCGGAAGAGACCCAGTACTTC. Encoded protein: CAIGLASEETQYF.

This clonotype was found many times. CDR3 nucleotide sequence: TGTGCCATCAGTGAGTCAAGCAGGGCTGACTATGGCTACACCTTC. Translating gives CAISESSRADYGYTF. This chain connects TRBV10-3 to TRBJ1-2; possibly TRBD1 for D (5 bases). The CDR3 covers 15 residues. V was clipped by 0 bases and J by 3 bases, with 11 bases between them. Germline V gene data show CDR1 as ENHRY and CDR2 as SYGVKD.

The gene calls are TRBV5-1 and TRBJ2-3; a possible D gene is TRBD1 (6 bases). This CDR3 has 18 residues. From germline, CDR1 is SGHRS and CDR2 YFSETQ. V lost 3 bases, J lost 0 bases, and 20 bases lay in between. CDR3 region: CASSWSVDRRGSTDTQYF. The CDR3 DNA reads TGCGCCAGCAGCTGGAGCGTGGACAGAAGGGGTAGCACAGATACGCAGTATTTT.

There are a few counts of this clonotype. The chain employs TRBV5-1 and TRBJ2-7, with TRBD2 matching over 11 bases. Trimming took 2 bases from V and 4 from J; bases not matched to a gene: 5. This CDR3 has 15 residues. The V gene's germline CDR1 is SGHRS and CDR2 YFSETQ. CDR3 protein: CASSFGGTSGYEQYF. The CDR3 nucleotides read TGCGCCAGCAGCTTCGGAGGGACTAGCGGATACGAGCAGTACTTC. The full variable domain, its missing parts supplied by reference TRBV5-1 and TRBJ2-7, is KAGVTQTPRYLIKTRGQQVTLSCSPISGHRSVSWYQQTPGQGLQFLFEYFSETQRNKGNFPGRFSGRQFSNSRSEMNVSTLELGDSALYLCASSFGGTSGYEQYFGPGTRLTVT.

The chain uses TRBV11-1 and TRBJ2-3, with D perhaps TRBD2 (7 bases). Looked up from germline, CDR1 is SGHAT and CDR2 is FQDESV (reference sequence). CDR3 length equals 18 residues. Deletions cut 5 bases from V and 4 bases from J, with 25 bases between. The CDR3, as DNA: TGTGCCAGCAGCCTAGGGGGACTAACGGGCCCTTCTTCAGATACGCAGTATTTT. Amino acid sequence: CASSLGGLTGPSSDTQYF.

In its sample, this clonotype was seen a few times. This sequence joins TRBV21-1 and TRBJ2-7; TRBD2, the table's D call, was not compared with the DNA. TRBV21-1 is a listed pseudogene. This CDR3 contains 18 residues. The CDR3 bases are TGTGCCAGCCCCGGGCGGACTAGCGCGGCTGAGCGAGCCTACGAGCAGTACTTC. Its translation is CASPGRTSAAERAYEQYF.

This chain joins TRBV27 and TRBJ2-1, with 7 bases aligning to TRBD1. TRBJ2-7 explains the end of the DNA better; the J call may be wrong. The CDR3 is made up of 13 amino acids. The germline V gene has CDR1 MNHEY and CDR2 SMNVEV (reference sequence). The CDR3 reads CASNRGPYNEQYF. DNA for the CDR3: TGTGCCAGCAACAGGGGCCCCTACAATGAGCAGTACTTC.

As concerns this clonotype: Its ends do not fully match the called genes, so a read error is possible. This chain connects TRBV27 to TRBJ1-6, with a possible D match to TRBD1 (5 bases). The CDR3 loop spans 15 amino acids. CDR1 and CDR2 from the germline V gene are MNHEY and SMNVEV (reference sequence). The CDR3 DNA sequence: TGTGCCAGCAGTTCCGGGACCTCCTATAATCCACCCCTCCACTTT. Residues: CASSSGTSYNPPLHF.

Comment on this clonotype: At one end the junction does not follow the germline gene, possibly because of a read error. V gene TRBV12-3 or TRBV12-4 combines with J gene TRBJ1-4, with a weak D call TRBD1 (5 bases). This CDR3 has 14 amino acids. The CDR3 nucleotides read TGTGCCAGCAGTTTCGTCAGGGTGGATGAAAGACTGTTTTTT. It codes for CASSFVRVDERLFF.

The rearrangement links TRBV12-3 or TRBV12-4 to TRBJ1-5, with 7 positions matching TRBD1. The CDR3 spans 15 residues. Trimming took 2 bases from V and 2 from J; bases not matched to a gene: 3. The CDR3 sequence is CASSLIGGGNQPQHF. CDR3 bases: TGTGCCAGCAGTTTAATAGGGGGCGGCAATCAGCCCCAGCATTTT.

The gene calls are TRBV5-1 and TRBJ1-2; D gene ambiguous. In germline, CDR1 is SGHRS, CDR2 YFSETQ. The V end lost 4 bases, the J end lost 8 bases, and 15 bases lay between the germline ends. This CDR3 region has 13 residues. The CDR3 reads CASSTDKIWGYTF. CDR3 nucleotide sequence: TGCGCCAGCAGCACAGACAAGATATGGGGCTACACCTTC.